The 10 T cell receptor beta chains below all came from one sample that was sequenced in a study of technical replicates of blood from several donors. Produced via immunoSEQ multiplex PCR; TCRdb's table is partial and in-frame only. This sample yields around 68,000 clones, of which about 97% are seen a single time; around 0.3% belongs to the top ten. Sequencing was carried out using T cells isolated from PBMCs. The receptor source for this set is a human donor in good health.

The genes are TRBV7-6 and TRBJ2-7; TRBD1 matches 7 bases. With 5 bases clipped from V and 4 bases from J, the junction kept 11 bases outside the gene matches. This CDR3 has 15 amino acids. CDR1 is SGHVS, CDR2 FNYEAQ, per germline. The CDR3 region is CASSRPTGNQYEQYF. CDR3 DNA: TGTGCCAGCAGCCGACCGACAGGGAATCAGTACGAGCAGTACTTC.

The rearrangement links TRBV27 to TRBJ1-1, with a weak D call TRBD1 (5 bases). V lost 0 bases and J 2 bases, leaving 7 bases between the germline ends. CDR1 and CDR2 (germline): MNHEY, SMNVEV (reference sequence). There are 14 residues in the CDR3. The CDR3 nucleotides are TGTGCCAGCAGTTTATCAGGGGTAAACACTGAAGCTTTCTTT. Translated: CASSLSGVNTEAFF.

The rearrangement joins TRBV19 to TRBJ2-7; TRBD1 matches 10 bases. From germline, CDR1 is LNHDA and CDR2 SQIVND (reference sequence). V trimming: 2 bases; J trimming: 2 bases; junction bases outside the gene matches: 3. The CDR3 spans 15 residues. In DNA form, the CDR3 reads TGTGCCAGTAGTATATCGACAGGGGGCACCTACGAGCAGTACTTC. As protein: CASSISTGGTYEQYF.

V usage is TRBV21-1 and J usage is TRBJ2-6; the table's D call of TRBD1 was not tested on the DNA. TRBV21-1 corresponds to a pseudogene. CDR3 size: 18 residues. The CDR3 bases are TGTGCCAGCATAACGACCGGGACAAAAGCCTCTGGGGCCAACGTCCTGACTTTC. This gives the protein CASITTGTKASGANVLTF.

The V and J genes are TRBV19 and TRBJ2-7; the match to TRBD1 covers 8 bases. Germline CDR1 reads LNHDA; CDR2 reads SQIVND (reference sequence). Germline trimming cut 5 bases from V and 4 bases from J; bases unmatched to any gene: 7. This CDR3 region has 14 residues. CDR3 sequence reads: CASSSYQGAYEQYF. In DNA form, the CDR3 reads TGTGCCAGTAGTTCGTACCAGGGGGCTTACGAGCAGTACTTC.

Here the CDR3 DNA reads TGTGCCAGCAGTTTGTGGGGCGGGAACACTGAAGCTTTCTTT. Protein sequence: CASSLWGGNTEAFF. J is TRBJ1-1 and V is TRBV6-5; a possible D gene is TRBD1 (5 bases). V lost 4 bases to trimming and J lost 1 base, with 10 bases between them. Germline assignment: CDR1 MNHEY and CDR2 SVGAGI. The CDR3 has 14 residues.

The chain couples TRBV4-1 to TRBJ2-7; 8 nucleotides align to TRBD1. Germline lookup yields CDR1 MGHRA and CDR2 YSYEKL. Trimming at V came to 1 base and at J to 7 bases, leaving 15 bases not matched to a gene. There are 17 residues in the CDR3. The CDR3, as DNA: TGCGCCAGCAGCCAAGGGGTCCGCGAGACAGGGGCGTATGAGCAGTACTTC. Translation: CASSQGVRETGAYEQYF.

The chain joins TRBV2 to TRBJ2-3; 10 bases match TRBD2. The CDR3 extends over 15 amino acids. V lost 9 bases to trimming and J lost 2 bases; unmatched junction nucleotides: 8. CDR1 is SNHLY and CDR2 is FYNNEI in the germline V gene. CDR3 in DNA: TGTGCCAGAGAACCTAGCGGGAGTCCCACAGATACGCAGTATTTT. It is translated as CAREPSGSPTDTQYF.

This clone was observed a single time. V gene TRBV6-1 combines with J gene TRBJ1-3, with D possibly being TRBD1 (5 bases). This CDR3 is built from 13 residues. The germline V gene encodes CDR1 MNHNS and CDR2 SASEGT. The V and J ends lost 2 bases and 8 bases respectively, with 10 bases between them. The CDR3, as DNA: TGTGCCAGCAGTGAACTACAGGTATACACCATATATTTT. Translated, it gives CASSELQVYTIYF.

This rearrangement joins TRBV10-1 to TRBJ2-6, with D tentatively TRBD2 (7 bases). Germline-derived CDR1 and CDR2 are WNHNN and SYGVQD (reference sequence). The ends were cut back, 0 bases at V and 2 bases at J, with 8 bases in the middle. This CDR3 region has 16 residues. This chain's CDR3 is CASSESGGPGANVLTF. CDR3 nucleotide sequence: TGCGCCAGCAGTGAGTCCGGGGGGCCTGGGGCCAACGTCCTGACTTTC.